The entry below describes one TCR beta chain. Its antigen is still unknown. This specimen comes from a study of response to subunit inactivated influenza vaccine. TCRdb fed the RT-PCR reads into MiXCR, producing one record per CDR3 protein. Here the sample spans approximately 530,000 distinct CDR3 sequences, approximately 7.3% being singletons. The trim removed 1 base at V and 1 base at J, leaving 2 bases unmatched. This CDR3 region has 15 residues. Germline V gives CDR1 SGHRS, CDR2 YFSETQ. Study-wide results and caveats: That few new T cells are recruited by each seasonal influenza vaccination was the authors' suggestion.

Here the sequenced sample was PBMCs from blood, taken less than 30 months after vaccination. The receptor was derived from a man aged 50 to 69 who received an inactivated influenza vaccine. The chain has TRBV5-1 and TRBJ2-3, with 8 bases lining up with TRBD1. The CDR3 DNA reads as TGCGCCAGCAGCTTGTGGGGACAGGGCACAGATACGCAGTATTTT. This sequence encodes CASSLWGQGTDTQYF. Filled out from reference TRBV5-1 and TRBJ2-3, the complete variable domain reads KAGVTQTPRYLIKTRGQQVTLSCSPISGHRSVSWYQQTPGQGLQFLFEYFSETQRNKGNFPGRFSGRQFSNSRSEMNVSTLELGDSALYLCASSLWGQGTDTQYFGPGTRLTVL.